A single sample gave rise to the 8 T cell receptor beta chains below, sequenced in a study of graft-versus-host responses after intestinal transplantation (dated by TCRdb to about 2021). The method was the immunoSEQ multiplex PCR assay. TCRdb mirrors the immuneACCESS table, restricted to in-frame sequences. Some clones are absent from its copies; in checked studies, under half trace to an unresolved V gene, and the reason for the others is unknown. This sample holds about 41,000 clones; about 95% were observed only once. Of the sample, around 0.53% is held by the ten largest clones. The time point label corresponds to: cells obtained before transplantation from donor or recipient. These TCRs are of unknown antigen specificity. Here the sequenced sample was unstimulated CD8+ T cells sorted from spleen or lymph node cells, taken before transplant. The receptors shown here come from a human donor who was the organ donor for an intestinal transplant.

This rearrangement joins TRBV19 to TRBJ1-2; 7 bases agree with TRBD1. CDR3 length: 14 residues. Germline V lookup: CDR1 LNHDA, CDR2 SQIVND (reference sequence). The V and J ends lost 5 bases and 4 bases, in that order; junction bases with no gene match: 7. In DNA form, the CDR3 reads TGTGCCAGTAGTGGGGGGGACAGCTCCTATGGCTACACCTTC. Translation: CASSGGDSSYGYTF.

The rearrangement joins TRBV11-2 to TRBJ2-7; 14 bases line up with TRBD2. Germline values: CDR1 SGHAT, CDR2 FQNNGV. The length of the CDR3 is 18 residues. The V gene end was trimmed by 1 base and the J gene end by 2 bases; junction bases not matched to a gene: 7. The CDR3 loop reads CASSLVRGLAGEPYEQYF. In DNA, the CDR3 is TGTGCCAGCAGCTTAGTTAGGGGACTAGCGGGGGAACCCTACGAGCAGTACTTC. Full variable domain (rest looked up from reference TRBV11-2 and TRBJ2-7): EAGVAQSPRYKIIEKRQSVAFWCNPISGHATLYWYQQILGQGPKLLIQFQNNGVVDDSQLPKDRFSAERLKGVDSTLKIQPAKLEDSAVYLCASSLVRGLAGEPYEQYFGPGTRLTVT.

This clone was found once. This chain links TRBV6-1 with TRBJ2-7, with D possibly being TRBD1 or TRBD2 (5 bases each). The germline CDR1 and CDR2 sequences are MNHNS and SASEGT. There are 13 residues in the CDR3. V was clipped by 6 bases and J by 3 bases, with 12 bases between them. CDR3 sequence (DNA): TGTGCCAGCAGCCCAGGGACGGGCTACGAGCAGTACTTC. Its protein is CASSPGTGYEQYF.

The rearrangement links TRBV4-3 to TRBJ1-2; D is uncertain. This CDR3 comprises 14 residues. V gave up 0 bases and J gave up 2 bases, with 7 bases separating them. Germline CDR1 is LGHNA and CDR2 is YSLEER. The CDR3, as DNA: TGCGCCAGCAGCCAAGATAAAGGGAACTATGGCTACACCTTC. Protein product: CASSQDKGNYGYTF.

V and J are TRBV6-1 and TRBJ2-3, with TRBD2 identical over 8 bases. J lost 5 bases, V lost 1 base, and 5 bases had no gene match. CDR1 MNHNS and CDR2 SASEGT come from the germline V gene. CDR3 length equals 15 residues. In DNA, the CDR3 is TGTGCCAGCAGTGAAGGGAGGGCGGGGGGAGATACGCAGTATTTT. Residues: CASSEGRAGGDTQYF.

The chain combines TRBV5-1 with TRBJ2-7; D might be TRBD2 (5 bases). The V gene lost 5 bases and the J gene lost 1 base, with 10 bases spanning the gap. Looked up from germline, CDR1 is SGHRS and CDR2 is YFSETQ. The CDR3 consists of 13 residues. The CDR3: CASRATGSYEQYF. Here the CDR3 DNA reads TGCGCCAGCAGGGCGACGGGGTCCTACGAGCAGTACTTC.

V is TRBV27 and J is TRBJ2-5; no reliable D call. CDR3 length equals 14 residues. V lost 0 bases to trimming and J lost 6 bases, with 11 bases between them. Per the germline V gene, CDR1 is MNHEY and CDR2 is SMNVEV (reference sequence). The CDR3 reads CASSLSLGWKTQYF. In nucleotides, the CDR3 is TGTGCCAGCAGTTTATCGCTGGGGTGGAAGACCCAGTACTTC.

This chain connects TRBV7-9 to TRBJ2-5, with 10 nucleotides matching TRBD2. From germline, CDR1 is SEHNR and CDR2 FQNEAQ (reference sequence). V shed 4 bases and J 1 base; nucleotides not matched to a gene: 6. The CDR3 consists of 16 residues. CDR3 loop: CASSSHRTSGQETQYF. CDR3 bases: TGTGCCAGCAGCTCCCATAGGACTAGCGGCCAAGAGACCCAGTACTTC. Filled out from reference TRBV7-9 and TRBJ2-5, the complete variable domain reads DTGVSQNPRHKITKRGQNVTFRCDPISEHNRLYWYRQTLGQGPEFLTYFQNEAQLEKSRLLSDRFSAERPKGSFSTLEIQRTEQGDSAMYLCASSSHRTSGQETQYFGPGTRLLVL.